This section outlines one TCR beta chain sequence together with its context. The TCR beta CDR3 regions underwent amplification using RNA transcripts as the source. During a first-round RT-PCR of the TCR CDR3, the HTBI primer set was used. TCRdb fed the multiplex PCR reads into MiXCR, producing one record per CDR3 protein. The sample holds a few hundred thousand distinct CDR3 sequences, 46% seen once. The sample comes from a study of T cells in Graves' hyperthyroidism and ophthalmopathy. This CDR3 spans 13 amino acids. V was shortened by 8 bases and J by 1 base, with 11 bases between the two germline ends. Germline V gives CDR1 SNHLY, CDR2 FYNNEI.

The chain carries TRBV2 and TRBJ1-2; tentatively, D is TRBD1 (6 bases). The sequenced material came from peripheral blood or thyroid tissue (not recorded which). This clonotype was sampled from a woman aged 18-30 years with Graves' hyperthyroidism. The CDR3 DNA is TGTGCCAGCCGGGACAAACATAACTATGGCTACACCTTC. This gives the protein CASRDKHNYGYTF.